This is a list of T cell receptor beta chains from one sample in a study of T-cell memory formation after mild COVID-19. Via MiXCR, TCRdb re-called the 5' RACE reads, giving one row per CDR3 protein. Found here are under 550,000 distinct CDR3 sequences, 18% of them singletons; the top ten hold under 25%. Specimen: PBMCs or a T cell subset sorted from them (not recorded which). Source of these receptors: a man aged 18 to 35 who had mild COVID-19 (a few samples of this study predate the infection). Cell type and time point are not known. The CDR3 runs from the conserved cysteine through the conserved F or W. A D gene is named only where the DNA matches it firmly. Rows give clone size only sometimes, using once, few, many, or a class for an expanded clone.

v_gene: TRBV19; j_gene: TRBJ1-5; d_gene: NA; abundance: few; CDR3aa: CASSIDPRAPDQPQHF; CDR3nt: TGTGCCAGTAGTATTGACCCTAGGGCTCCGGATCAGCCCCAGCATTTT
v_gene: TRBV15; j_gene: TRBJ2-2; d_gene: NA; abundance: few; CDR3aa: CATSRVLGSGELFF; CDR3nt: TGTGCCACCAGCAGAGTTTTAGGATCCGGGGAGCTGTTTTTT
v_gene: TRBV7-9; j_gene: TRBJ2-7; d_gene: TRBD1; abundance: NA; CDR3aa: CASSPARDRVYEQYF; CDR3nt: TGTGCCAGCAGCCCCGCCCGGGACAGGGTTTACGAGCAGTACTTC
v_gene: TRBV27; j_gene: TRBJ2-7; d_gene: TRBD1; abundance: NA; CDR3aa: CASSSRGDRSYEQYF; CDR3nt: TGTGCCAGCAGTTCCCGAGGGGACAGATCTTACGAGCAGTACTTC
v_gene: TRBV27; j_gene: TRBJ1-6; d_gene: NA; abundance: few; CDR3aa: CASSLSIGGSPLHF; CDR3nt: TGTGCCAGCAGTTTATCCATTGGGGGGTCACCCCTCCACTTT
v_gene: TRBV2; j_gene: TRBJ1-5; d_gene: NA; abundance: NA; CDR3aa: CASSENRGDSNQPQHF; CDR3nt: TGTGCCAGCAGTGAAAATAGGGGGGATAGCAATCAGCCCCAGCATTTT
v_gene: TRBV20-1; j_gene: TRBJ2-3; d_gene: TRBD1; abundance: once; CDR3aa: CMWRDRGRTDTQYF; CDR3nt: TGCATGTGGCGGGACAGGGGGCGGACAGATACGCAGTATTTT
v_gene: TRBV30; j_gene: TRBJ1-2; d_gene: NA; abundance: few; CDR3aa: CAWSAAFYGYTF; CDR3nt: TGTGCCTGGAGTGCAGCATTCTATGGCTACACCTTC
v_gene: TRBV5-1; j_gene: TRBJ2-3; d_gene: NA; abundance: few; CDR3aa: CASSSDLGDTQYF; CDR3nt: TGCGCCAGCAGCTCGGACCTAGGTGATACGCAGTATTTT
v_gene: TRBV2; j_gene: TRBJ2-7; d_gene: TRBD2; abundance: NA; CDR3aa: CASSESGVGYEQYF; CDR3nt: TGTGCCAGCAGTGAAAGCGGGGTGGGTTACGAGCAGTACTTC
v_gene: TRBV2; j_gene: TRBJ1-5; d_gene: TRBD1; abundance: NA; CDR3aa: CASTGQADQPQHF; CDR3nt: TGTGCCAGCACTGGACAGGCTGATCAGCCCCAGCATTTT
v_gene: TRBV20-1; j_gene: TRBJ1-2; d_gene: NA; abundance: few; CDR3aa: CSARDAVNYGYTF; CDR3nt: TGCAGTGCTAGAGATGCAGTTAACTATGGCTACACCTTC
v_gene: TRBV6-1; j_gene: TRBJ1-2; d_gene: NA; abundance: few; CDR3aa: CASSPGGRGRYGYTF; CDR3nt: TGTGCCAGCAGTCCCGGGGGGCGGGGAAGGTATGGCTACACCTTC
v_gene: TRBV20-1; j_gene: TRBJ1-5; d_gene: NA; abundance: NA; CDR3aa: CSASLGGVWFRNQPQHF; CDR3nt: TGCAGTGCTAGTTTGGGGGGGGTGTGGTTTCGCAATCAGCCCCAGCATTTT
v_gene: TRBV10-3; j_gene: TRBJ2-5; d_gene: TRBD2; abundance: NA; CDR3aa: CAISPSGGSQETQYF; CDR3nt: TGTGCCATCAGCCCTAGCGGGGGTTCCCAAGAGACCCAGTACTTC
v_gene: TRBV7-6; j_gene: TRBJ2-3; d_gene: NA; abundance: NA; CDR3aa: CASSLTGSDSDTQYF; CDR3nt: TGTGCCAGCAGCTTAACAGGCTCTGACTCAGATACGCAGTATTTT
v_gene: TRBV27; j_gene: TRBJ2-7; d_gene: NA; abundance: few; CDR3aa: CASRDQGVGSYEQYF; CDR3nt: TGTGCCAGCAGAGACCAGGGAGTTGGCTCCTACGAGCAGTACTTC